Below, 18 T cell receptor beta chains from the same sample are listed, as sequenced in a study of tumor-infiltrating lymphocytes in oesophageal squamous cell carcinoma. Via MiXCR, TCRdb re-called the PCR reads, giving one row per CDR3 protein. The data contain about 9,600 distinct CDR3 sequences, roughly 50% of them singletons. The sequencing input was esophageal tumor tissue. These TCRs come from a female donor with esophageal squamous cell carcinoma.

The chain links TRBV6-2 or TRBV6-3 to TRBJ1-5, with D unclear. There are 15 residues in the CDR3. Looked up from germline, CDR1 is MNHEY and CDR2 is SVGEGT. With 2 bases removed from V and 0 bases from J, the gap between germline ends came to 8 bases. CDR3 residues: CASSYGQLSNQPQHF. The CDR3 DNA follows: TGTGCCAGCAGTTACGGTCAGCTTAGCAATCAGCCCCAGCATTTT.

By share of the sample, this clonotype is medium-sized. The rearrangement links TRBV6-2 or TRBV6-3 to TRBJ2-6, with 11 bases that match TRBD2. Losses at the gene ends were 5 bases for V and 2 bases for J; bases not matched to a gene: 5. The CDR3 covers 17 residues. Germline V gene lookup returns CDR1 MNHEY and CDR2 SVGEGT. CDR3 residues: CASSRLAGIPGANVLTF. The CDR3 region has the DNA TGTGCCAGCAGTCGACTAGCGGGGATACCTGGGGCCAACGTCCTGACTTTC.

This chain connects TRBV10-2 to TRBJ2-3, with D maybe TRBD2 (5 bases). V lost 3 bases and J lost 3, with 16 bases in between. Per the germline V gene, CDR1 is WSHSY and CDR2 is SAAADI. This CDR3 is 16 amino acids long. The CDR3 sequence: CASSDLHGISTDTQYF. The CDR3 region has the DNA TGCGCCAGCAGTGACCTTCACGGGATCTCGACAGATACGCAGTATTTT.

This clonotype was observed a few times. The V call is TRBV10-1, the J call TRBJ2-1; no clear D. This CDR3 is 14 amino acids long. Germline values: CDR1 WNHNN, CDR2 SYGVQD (reference sequence). V lost 0 bases and J 6 bases, leaving 9 bases between the germline ends. CDR3 residues: CASSESISTNEQFF. The CDR3 nucleotides read TGCGCCAGCAGTGAGTCGATCTCTACCAATGAGCAGTTCTTC.

Relative to its sample, this clonotype is medium-sized. The V call is TRBV5-6, the J call TRBJ2-2; 9 bases line up with TRBD2. V trimming: 2 bases; J trimming: 6 bases; junction bases outside the gene matches: 11. Per the germline V gene, CDR1 is SGHDT and CDR2 is YYEEEE. CDR3 length equals 17 residues. Here the CDR3 reads CASSFGFSGSSAGELFF. CDR3 coding DNA: TGTGCCAGCAGCTTTGGGTTTAGCGGGAGTTCGGCCGGGGAGCTGTTTTTT.

A few counts support this clonotype. This chain links TRBV7-2 with TRBJ1-2; 8 nucleotides match TRBD1. The CDR3 covers 15 residues. Germline trimming cut 5 bases from V and 7 bases from J; bases unmatched to any gene: 12. Germline-derived CDR1 and CDR2 are SGHTA and FQGNSA. CDR3 bases: TGTGCCAGCAGCCCTTACCTAACAGGGGGAGGTGGCTACACCTTC. Amino acids: CASSPYLTGGGGYTF.

The V call is TRBV12-3 or TRBV12-4, the J call TRBJ2-2; D remains unclear. The CDR3 consists of 12 residues. V gave up 6 bases and J gave up 7 bases, with 9 bases separating them. Here the CDR3 reads CASRGISGELFF. CDR3 nucleotide sequence: TGTGCCAGCAGGGGTATAAGCGGGGAGCTGTTTTTT.

The chain employs TRBV24-1 and TRBJ2-5; D gene unclear. The J call may be faulty, since TRBJ2-1 better matches the DNA end. CDR3 length: 14 residues. Per the germline V gene, CDR1 is KGHDR and CDR2 is SFDVKD. The CDR3 spells CATSPRNNYNEQFF. The CDR3 DNA is TGTGCCACCAGTCCGAGGAACAACTACAATGAGCAGTTCTTC.

This clonotype was observed a few times. The V and J genes are TRBV7-3 and TRBJ2-3; D is uncertain. The CDR3 is 13 amino acids. V gave up 5 bases and J gave up 4 bases, with 10 bases separating them. Germline-derived CDR1 and CDR2 are SGHTA and FQGTGA. CDR3 in DNA: TGTGCCAGCAGCCCCGTGGGGTCAGATACGCAGTATTTT. This translates into CASSPVGSDTQYF.

This clonotype was counted a few times. This rearrangement joins TRBV7-2 to TRBJ2-7, with 12 bases lining up with TRBD2. The J call may not be correct, given that the DNA end is closer to TRBJ2-5. Germline V gene data show CDR1 as SGHTA and CDR2 as FQGNSA. The CDR3 is 15 residues long. Here the CDR3 DNA reads TGTGCCAGCAGCCTCCAGACTAGCGGGGGCGAGACCCAGTACTTC. It codes for CASSLQTSGGETQYF.

The V call is TRBV7-2, the J call TRBJ2-5; no definite D call. Germline loops: CDR1 SGHTA, CDR2 FQGNSA. The ends were cut back, 0 bases at V and 1 base at J, with 6 bases in the middle. The CDR3 covers 14 residues. The DNA of the CDR3 is TGTGCCAGCAGCTTAGCCCGGGCCCAAGAGACCCAGTACTTC. It yields the protein CASSLARAQETQYF.

In regard to this clonotype: This is likely a read error, given that the CDR3 carries no conserved phenylalanine or tryptophan at its end. It is unclear where the CDR3 begins or ends on the DNA, so no DNA is shown, and the CDR3 is as TCRdb lists it. The CDR3 protein is CASSQIDRDGYTFGS. The chain recombines TRBV6-1 with TRBJ2-1; the table's D gene call, TRBD2, was not cross checked with the DNA. The CDR3 is made up of 15 amino acids, end residues included. From germline, CDR1 is MNHNS and CDR2 SASEGT.

This clonotype ranks as hyperexpanded. CDR3 residues: CASNSGQGKAFF. The CDR3 DNA follows: TGTGCCAGCAATTCCGGACAGGGAAAGGCTTTCTTT. The rearrangement links TRBV6-1 to TRBJ1-1; 8 nucleotides agree with TRBD1. Unmatched junction bases numbered 9, after V lost 7 bases and J lost 11 bases. CDR1 and CDR2 from the germline V gene are MNHNS and SASEGT. The CDR3 totals 12 residues.

Points on this clonotype: The CDR3 does not end in the conserved phenylalanine or tryptophan, so this is likely a read error. The limits of the CDR3 on the DNA are not certain, so only TCRdb's listed CDR3 is given. The rearrangement uses TRBV24-1 and TRBJ2-5; the listed D gene, TRBD2, was not tested against the DNA. Per the germline V gene, CDR1 is KGHDR and CDR2 is SFDVKD. The CDR3 is 15 amino acids long, termini counted. CDR3 in amino acids: CATSQMALKGIKSPY.

This clonotype was picked up many times. The chain is built from TRBV19 and TRBJ2-5; D may be TRBD2 (6 bases). The germline V gene has CDR1 LNHDA and CDR2 SQIVND (reference sequence). Trimming stripped 5 bases from V and 5 bases from J, with 21 bases between. The CDR3 runs 16 residues. The CDR3 is CASSPVGGRRSETQYF. The DNA for the CDR3 is TGTGCCAGTAGTCCAGTGGGGGGTCGGAGGAGTGAGACCCAGTACTTC.

Of note for this clonotype: Since the CDR3 does not end with the conserved phenylalanine or tryptophan, this likely comes from a read error. The DNA is left out, because the CDR3 cannot be placed on it with certainty; the CDR3 is given as TCRdb lists it. This chain links TRBV7-6 with TRBJ2-6; the D call in the table, TRBD1, was not verified against the DNA. The CDR3 extends over 14 residues, inclusive of both ends. Germline CDR1 reads SGHVS; CDR2 reads FNYEAQ. CDR3 residues: CASSLRGAEQYFGA.

A word on this clonotype: At one boundary the junction diverges from the germline segment, which might be a read error. The V gene is TRBV7-6, the J gene TRBJ2-3; 8 bases map to TRBD2. With the DNA end fitting TRBJ2-7 better, the J assignment may be wrong. The CDR3 consists of 17 residues. Germline values: CDR1 SGHVS, CDR2 FNYEAQ. The CDR3 here is CVSSPHLSGSGTDTQYF. The CDR3 DNA reads as TGTGTCAGCAGCCCTCATTTGAGCGGGAGCGGCACAGATACGCAGTACTTC.

The chain is built from TRBV15 and TRBJ2-7; D is possibly TRBD1 or TRBD2 (5 bases each). V lost 1 base and J lost 7, with 20 bases in between. The germline V gene encodes CDR1 LNHNV and CDR2 YYDKDF (reference sequence). This CDR3 is 16 amino acids long. The CDR3 DNA reads TGTGCCACCAGCAGAGCGGGGACGGTGGCTAGACGGGAGCAGTACTTC. Encoded protein: CATSRAGTVARREQYF.